One and the same sample provided the 32 T cell receptor beta chains below, sequenced in a study of CXCR3-negative and CXCR3-positive naive CD8 T cells. It was by 5' RACE with UMI labels that the TRB cDNA libraries were prepared. TCRdb re-analyzed the 5' RACE reads; it lists each CDR3 protein once, without DNA. The table gives 55,000 to 65,000 distinct CDR3 sequences; the top ten clones make up about 4.5% of it. The specimen was naive CXCR3- CD8+ T cells from blood. The subset is: CD45RO-CCR7+CD27+CD95- naive CD8+ T cells lacking CXCR3 (TNR3-). The source is a human donor in good health. Some clones in this sample may be carry-over from other donors' samples.

The CDR3 is CASSLRKTSGGYEQYF. The gene calls are TRBV7-8 and TRBJ2-7; TCRdb reports TRBD2, a call that lacks DNA to check it against. CDR3 size: 16 residues. The germline V gene encodes CDR1 SGHVS and CDR2 FQNEAQ.

The chain carries TRBV11-2 and TRBJ2-7; TCRdb indicates TRBD1, and absent DNA this call remains unverified. The CDR3 covers 14 residues. Germline V CDR1 and CDR2: SGHAT, FQNNGV. CDR3 residues: CASSLHRGGYEQYF.

This chain joins TRBV7-6 and TRBJ2-2; the TRBD1 assignment by TCRdb is unverifiable without DNA. The CDR3 runs to 15 residues. The germline V gene encodes CDR1 SGHVS and CDR2 FNYEAQ. This chain's CDR3 is CASSPETGGAGELFF.

This rearrangement joins TRBV13 to TRBJ2-7; TCRdb's assignment of TRBD1 cannot be checked, as there is no DNA. CDR1 and CDR2 (germline): PRHDT, FYEKMQ (reference sequence). The CDR3 consists of 15 residues. CDR3 protein: CASSLRGQGSPEQYF.

This chain uses TRBV6-6 with TRBJ1-2; TCRdb selects TRBD1, and the lack of DNA leaves this call unchecked. There are 12 residues in the CDR3. Looked up from germline, CDR1 is MNHNY and CDR2 is SVGAGI (reference sequence). The CDR3 region is CASSYLRGGYTF.

The chain recombines TRBV27 with TRBJ1-1; no DNA is available, so the TRBD1 call from TCRdb remains unchecked. In germline, CDR1 is MNHEY, CDR2 SMNVEV (reference sequence). The CDR3 is 18 amino acids. CDR3 region: CASSLGVGVGAMNTEAFF.

CDR3 region: CASSSGLDLNVGRDYNEQFF. The chain is built from TRBV12-3 or TRBV12-4 and TRBJ2-1; TCRdb outputs TRBD2, but without DNA this stays unchecked. This CDR3 spans 20 amino acids.

The CDR3 spells CASGAPRLGAPRETQYF. The chain joins TRBV12-3 or TRBV12-4 to TRBJ2-5; TCRdb calls TRBD2, which cannot be checked without DNA. This CDR3 region has 17 residues.

The chain recombines TRBV11-2 with TRBJ2-7. The CDR3 is 13 amino acids. Germline V lookup: CDR1 SGHAT, CDR2 FQNNGV. The chain's CDR3 is CACSLDWGNEQYF.

The chain uses TRBV7-3 and TRBJ2-1; TCRdb picks TRBD1, but there is no DNA to check that call. Germline CDR1 SGHTA, CDR2 FQGTGA. This CDR3 is built from 13 residues. CDR3 sequence reads: CASSPLGGDEQFF.

The V gene is TRBV7-6, the J gene TRBJ2-3; the D call of TRBD2 rests on TCRdb alone, since no DNA is present to check it. Germline CDR1 and CDR2: SGHVS and FNYEAQ. CDR3 length equals 15 residues. The CDR3 loop reads CASSLAAGPSDTQYF. Full variable domain (missing parts from reference TRBV7-6 and TRBJ2-3): GAGVSQSPRYKVTKRGQDVALRCDPISGHVSLYWYRQALGQGPEFLTYFNYEAQQDKSGLPNDRFSAERPEGSISTLTIQRTEQRDSAMYRCASSLAAGPSDTQYFGPGTRLTVL.

The chain joins TRBV6-4 to TRBJ2-1; checking the TCRdb D call of TRBD2 is not possible without DNA. The CDR3 has 15 amino acids. Germline V gene sequence: CDR1 MRHNA, CDR2 SNTAGT. This CDR3 reads CASSEIAGTYNEQFF.

This chain connects TRBV7-9 to TRBJ2-7; with no DNA, the TCRdb D assignment of TRBD2 cannot be verified. The CDR3 is 16 residues long. CDR1 is SEHNR and CDR2 is FQNEAQ in the germline V gene (reference sequence). The CDR3 is CASTTNQPSEPYEQYF.

V usage is TRBV20-1 and J usage is TRBJ1-2. The CDR3 totals 13 residues. Germline lookup yields CDR1 DFQATT and CDR2 SNEGSKA (reference sequence). The CDR3 is CSARDLGDYGYTF.

This chain connects TRBV29-1 to TRBJ2-1; TCRdb gives TRBD2 as the D gene, but with no DNA this cannot be confirmed. Germline loops: CDR1 SQVTM, CDR2 ANQGSEA. The CDR3 totals 15 residues. CDR3 protein: CSVEELAGASNEQFF.

The rearrangement uses TRBV18 and TRBJ1-2. Germline-derived CDR1 and CDR2 are KGHSH and LQKENI. The CDR3 is made up of 17 amino acids. The CDR3 here is CASSPPDIAQGLIGYTF.

This chain connects TRBV29-1 to TRBJ2-7; the D call of TRBD1 rests on TCRdb alone, since no DNA is present to check it. The CDR3 is 13 residues long. Germline CDR1 reads SQVTM; CDR2 reads ANQGSEA. The CDR3 is CSVLDRDSYEQYF.

Here the CDR3 reads CASSLGNQETQYF. The rearrangement links TRBV7-6 to TRBJ2-5. This CDR3 has 13 residues. Germline-derived CDR1 and CDR2 are SGHVS and FNYEAQ.

The V gene is TRBV7-6, the J gene TRBJ2-7; no DNA is available, so the TRBD1 call from TCRdb remains unchecked. CDR3 length equals 14 residues. Germline CDR1 is SGHVS and CDR2 is FNYEAQ. CDR3 region: CASSSRQGSHEQYF.

The CDR3 here is CASSGRAAYNEQFF. The J gene is TRBJ2-1, the V gene TRBV12-3 or TRBV12-4; TCRdb's D call, TRBD2, is unchecked because there is no DNA. CDR3 length: 14 amino acids.

This chain joins TRBV7-3 and TRBJ2-1; the D call from TCRdb, TRBD1, cannot be confirmed without DNA. CDR3 length equals 14 residues. CDR1 and CDR2 from the germline V gene are SGHTA and FQGTGA. CDR3 amino acids: CASSHDRDLNEQFF.

V usage is TRBV15 and J usage is TRBJ2-7; the TCRdb D gene call, TRBD1, has no DNA to confirm it. Per the germline V gene, CDR1 is LNHNV and CDR2 is YYDKDF (reference sequence). There are 14 residues in the CDR3. CDR3 amino acids: CATSSARGAYEQYF.

V usage is TRBV6-5 and J usage is TRBJ2-5; as DNA is missing, the TRBD2 call by TCRdb cannot be tested. Germline V gene sequence: CDR1 MNHEY, CDR2 SVGAGI. This CDR3 is 18 amino acids long. The CDR3 is CASSYSNLKREDQETQYF.

The chain has TRBV29-1 and TRBJ2-2; TCRdb names TRBD2, which stays unverified in the absence of DNA. The CDR3 length is 15 residues. Germline CDR1 is SQVTM and CDR2 is ANQGSEA. The CDR3 spells CSAEGGETNTGELFF.

The rearrangement links TRBV14 to TRBJ2-1. The CDR3 spans 13 residues. Germline V gives CDR1 SGHDN, CDR2 FVKESK. CDR3 sequence: CASSHFSYNEQFF.

The CDR3 here is CASSQDTGENTEAFF. The chain couples TRBV4-3 to TRBJ1-1; TCRdb lists TRBD1, though no DNA is available to test this call. CDR3 length: 15 amino acids. In germline, CDR1 is LGHNA, CDR2 YSLEER.

V gene TRBV5-5 combines with J gene TRBJ2-7; TCRdb outputs TRBD1, but without DNA this stays unchecked. CDR3 size: 15 residues. Germline-derived CDR1 and CDR2 are SGHKS and YYEKEE (reference sequence). CDR3 amino acids: CASSLTAAPSYEQYF.

This chain uses TRBV7-3 with TRBJ1-1; with no DNA, the TCRdb D assignment of TRBD1 cannot be verified. The CDR3 sequence is 15 residues long. Germline V gene lookup returns CDR1 SGHTA and CDR2 FQGTGA. The CDR3 region is CASSVQGAGGTEAFF.

Its frequency marks this clonotype as medium-sized. The V gene is TRBV7-6, the J gene TRBJ1-2. The CDR3 sequence is 15 residues long. Germline V gene lookup returns CDR1 SGHVS and CDR2 FNYEAQ. The CDR3 here is CASSPSGGGVGGYTF.

The chain employs TRBV5-1 and TRBJ1-4; TCRdb returns TRBD1, unconfirmable since there is no DNA. The CDR3 contains 16 residues. Germline values: CDR1 SGHRS, CDR2 YFSETQ. The CDR3 loop reads CASSSRSRDRGGKLFF.

The V gene is TRBV29-1, the J gene TRBJ2-3; TCRdb gives TRBD1 as the D gene, but with no DNA this cannot be confirmed. The CDR3 sequence is 16 residues long. Germline assignment: CDR1 SQVTM and CDR2 ANQGSEA. This CDR3 is CSATLPRGASTDTQYF.

The gene calls are TRBV29-1 and TRBJ1-1; the D call of TRBD1 rests on TCRdb alone, since no DNA is present to check it. Germline-derived CDR1 and CDR2 are SQVTM and ANQGSEA. The CDR3 has 11 residues. The CDR3 loop reads CSPWVNTEAFF.